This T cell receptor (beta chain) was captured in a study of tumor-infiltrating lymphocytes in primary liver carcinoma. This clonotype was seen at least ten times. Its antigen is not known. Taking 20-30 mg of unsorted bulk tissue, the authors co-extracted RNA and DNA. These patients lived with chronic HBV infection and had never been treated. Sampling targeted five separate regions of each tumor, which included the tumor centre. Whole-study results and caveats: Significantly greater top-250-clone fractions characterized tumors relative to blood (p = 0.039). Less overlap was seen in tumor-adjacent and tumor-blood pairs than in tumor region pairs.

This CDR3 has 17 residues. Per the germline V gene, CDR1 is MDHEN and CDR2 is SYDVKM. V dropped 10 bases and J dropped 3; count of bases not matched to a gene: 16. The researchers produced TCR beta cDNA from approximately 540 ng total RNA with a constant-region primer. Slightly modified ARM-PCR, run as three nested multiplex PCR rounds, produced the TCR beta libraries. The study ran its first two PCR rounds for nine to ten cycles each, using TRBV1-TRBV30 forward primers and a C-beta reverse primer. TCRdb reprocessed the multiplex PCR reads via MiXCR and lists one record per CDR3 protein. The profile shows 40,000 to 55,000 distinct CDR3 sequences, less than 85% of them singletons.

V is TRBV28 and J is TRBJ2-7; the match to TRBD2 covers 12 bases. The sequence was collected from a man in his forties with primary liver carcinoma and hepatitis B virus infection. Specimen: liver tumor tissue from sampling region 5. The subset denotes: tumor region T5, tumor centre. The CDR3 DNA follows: TGTGCCACCGAGTCCCGACTAGCGGGAGTCCTCTACTACGAGCAGTACTTC. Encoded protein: CATESRLAGVLYYEQYF. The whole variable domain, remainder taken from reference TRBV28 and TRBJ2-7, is DVKVTQSSRYLVKRTGEKVFLECVQDMDHENMFWYRQDPGLGLRLIYFSYDVKMKEKGDIPEGYSVSREKKERFSLILESASTNQTSMYLCATESRLAGVLYYEQYFGPGTRLTVT.